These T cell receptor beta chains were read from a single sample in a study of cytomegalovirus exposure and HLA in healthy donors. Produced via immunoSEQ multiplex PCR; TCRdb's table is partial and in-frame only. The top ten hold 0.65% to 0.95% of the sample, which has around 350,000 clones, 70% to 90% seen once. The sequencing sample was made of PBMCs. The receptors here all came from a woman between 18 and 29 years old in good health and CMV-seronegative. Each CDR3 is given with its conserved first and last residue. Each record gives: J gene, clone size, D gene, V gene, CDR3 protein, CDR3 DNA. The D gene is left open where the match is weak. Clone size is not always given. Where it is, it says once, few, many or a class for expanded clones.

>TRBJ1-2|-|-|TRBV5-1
CASSPSGLQNYGYTF
TGCGCCAGCAGCCCTTCGGGACTGCAGAACTATGGCTACACCTTC
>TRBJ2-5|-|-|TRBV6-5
CASRETGSGVSQYF
TGTGCCAGCAGGGAGACTGGTTCCGGTGTGTCCCAGTACTTC
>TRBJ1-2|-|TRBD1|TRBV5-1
CASSPRLDRGENYGYTF
TGCGCCAGCAGCCCACGCCTAGACAGGGGAGAGAACTATGGCTACACCTTC
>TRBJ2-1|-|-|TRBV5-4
CASSFPRANEQFF
TGTGCCAGCAGCTTTCCGCGGGCCAATGAGCAGTTCTTC
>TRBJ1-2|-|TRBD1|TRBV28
CASSIGSGQVGFRFGYTF
TGTGCCAGCAGTATTGGATCAGGACAGGTTGGATTCCGGTTTGGCTACACCTTC
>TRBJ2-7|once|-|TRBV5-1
CASSLTSYEQYF
TGCGCCAGCAGCCTGACTAGTTACGAGCAGTACTTC
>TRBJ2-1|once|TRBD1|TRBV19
CASRQHRDRVRDEQFF
TGTGCCAGTAGGCAACACCGGGACAGGGTTAGGGATGAGCAGTTCTTC
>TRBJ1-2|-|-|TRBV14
CASSPLGSQGYTF
TGTGCCAGCAGCCCCCTGGGCAGTCAGGGCTACACCTTC
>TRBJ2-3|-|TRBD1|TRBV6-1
CASGDRGTTTDTQYF
TGTGCCAGCGGAGACAGGGGGACCACCACAGATACGCAGTATTTT
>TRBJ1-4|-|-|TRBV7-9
CASRVGGRNEKLFF
TGTGCCAGCAGAGTCGGGGGGAGGAATGAAAAACTGTTTTTT
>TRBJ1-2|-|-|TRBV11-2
CASSLAPLGGGYGYTF
TGTGCCAGCAGCTTAGCGCCGCTCGGCGGGGGCTATGGCTACACCTTC
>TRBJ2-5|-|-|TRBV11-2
CATTGGLSTQYF
TGTGCCACTACCGGGGGGCTATCGACCCAGTACTTC
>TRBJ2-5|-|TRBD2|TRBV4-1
CASSTTSGGPQETQYF
TGCGCCAGCAGCACCACTAGCGGGGGCCCCCAAGAGACCCAGTACTTC
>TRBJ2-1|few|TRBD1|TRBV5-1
CASSLTRQGNQFF
TGCGCCAGCAGCTTGACCCGACAGGGTAACCAGTTCTTC
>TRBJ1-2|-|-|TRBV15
CATSREAGRVGGYTF
TGTGCCACCAGCAGAGAGGCCGGCAGGGTGGGTGGCTACACCTTC
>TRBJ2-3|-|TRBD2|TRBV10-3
CAISESDPGLVPDTQYF
TGTGCCATCAGTGAGTCGGATCCGGGACTAGTCCCAGATACGCAGTATTTT
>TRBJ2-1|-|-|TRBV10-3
CAISDFPRNSYNEQFF
TGTGCCATCAGTGATTTCCCCCGAAACAGCTACAATGAGCAGTTCTTC
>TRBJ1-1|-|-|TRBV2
CASSGAAGEAFF
TGTGCCAGCAGTGGGGCAGCGGGTGAAGCTTTCTTT
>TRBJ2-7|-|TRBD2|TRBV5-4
CASSLGAPAGGAYEQYF
TGTGCCAGCAGCCTGGGGGCCCCCGCCGGGGGGGCCTACGAGCAGTACTTC
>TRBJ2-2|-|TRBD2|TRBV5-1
CASSRGLANRLDTGELFF
TGCGCCAGCAGCCGGGGACTAGCGAACAGGTTAGACACCGGGGAGCTGTTTTTT
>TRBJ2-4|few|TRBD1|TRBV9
CASSPADRNGDIQYF
TGTGCCAGCAGCCCTGCGGACAGGAATGGGGACATTCAGTACTTC
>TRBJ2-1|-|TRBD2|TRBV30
CACRTSGYNEQFF
TGTGCCTGCAGGACTAGCGGGTACAATGAGCAGTTCTTC
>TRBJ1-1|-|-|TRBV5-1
CASSRTQMNTEAFF
TGCGCCAGCAGCCGAACCCAGATGAACACTGAAGCTTTCTTT
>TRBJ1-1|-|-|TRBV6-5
CASNFGGKGKAFF
TGTGCCAGCAATTTCGGAGGGAAGGGGAAGGCTTTCTTT
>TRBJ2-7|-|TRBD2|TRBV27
CASSEAEAGFYEQYF
TGTGCCAGCAGTGAAGCGGAAGCGGGGTTCTACGAGCAGTACTTC
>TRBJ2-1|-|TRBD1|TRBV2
CASSGTGSYNEQFF
TGTGCCAGCAGCGGGACAGGATCCTACAATGAGCAGTTCTTC
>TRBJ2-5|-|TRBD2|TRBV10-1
CARGGNQYF
TGCGCCAGGGGGGGGAACCAGTACTTC
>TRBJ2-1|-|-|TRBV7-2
CASSFPRERYNEQFF
TGTGCCAGCAGCTTCCCCCGGGAGCGTTACAATGAGCAGTTCTTC
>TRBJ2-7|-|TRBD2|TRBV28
CASSPGGAPYEQYF
TGTGCCAGCAGCCCCGGGGGGGCTCCCTACGAGCAGTACTTC
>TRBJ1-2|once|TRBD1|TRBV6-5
CASNLDRGGYTF
TGTGCCAGCAACCTGGACAGGGGAGGCTACACCTTC
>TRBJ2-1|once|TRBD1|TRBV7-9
CASWTGSYNEQFF
TGTGCCAGCTGGACAGGGAGTTACAATGAGCAGTTCTTC
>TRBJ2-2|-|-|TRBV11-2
CASIFTGVTGELFF
TGTGCCAGCATCTTTACGGGGGTTACCGGGGAGCTGTTTTTT
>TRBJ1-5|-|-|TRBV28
CASLTAGSNQPQHF
TGTGCCAGTCTGACAGCTGGAAGCAATCAGCCCCAGCATTTT
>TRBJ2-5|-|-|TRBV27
CVSAASTTRGTQYF
TGTGTCTCCGCAGCATCAACCACAAGAGGGACCCAGTACTTC
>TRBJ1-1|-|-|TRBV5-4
CASSSGRPGNTEAFF
TGTGCCAGCAGCTCGGGGAGGCCGGGGAACACTGAAGCTTTCTTT
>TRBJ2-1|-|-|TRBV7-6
CASSPRGFRMEQFF
TGTGCCAGCAGCCCCCGTGGGTTCAGGATGGAGCAGTTCTTC
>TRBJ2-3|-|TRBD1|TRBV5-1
CASGTGGPDTQYF
TGCGCCAGCGGCACAGGGGGCCCAGATACGCAGTATTTT
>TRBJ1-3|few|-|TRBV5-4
CASSYDRRSGNTIYF
TGTGCCAGCAGCTACGACAGACGTTCTGGAAACACCATATATTTT
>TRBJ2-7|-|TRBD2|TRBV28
CASSPILAGGPYEQYF
TGTGCCAGCAGTCCCATCCTAGCGGGAGGGCCGTACGAGCAGTACTTC
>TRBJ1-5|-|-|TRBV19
CASSLGHLVGNQPQHF
TGTGCCAGTAGTCTCGGACATTTAGTGGGCAATCAGCCCCAGCATTTT
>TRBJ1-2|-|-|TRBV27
CASSLEGRGYGYTF
TGTGCCAGCAGTTTAGAGGGTCGCGGCTATGGCTACACCTTC
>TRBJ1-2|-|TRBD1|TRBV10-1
CASSARTGPEDGYTF
TGCGCCAGCAGTGCCCGGACAGGGCCGGAAGATGGCTACACCTTC
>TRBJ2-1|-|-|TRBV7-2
CASSSYSGGVQGEQFF
TGTGCCAGCAGCTCATATTCAGGCGGGGTCCAGGGTGAGCAGTTCTTC
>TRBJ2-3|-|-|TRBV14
CASSPRGARADTQYF
TGTGCCAGCAGCCCTCGGGGGGCGCGGGCAGATACGCAGTATTTT
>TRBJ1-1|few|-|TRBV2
CASGGDTEAFF
TGTGCCAGTGGGGGCGACACTGAAGCTTTCTTT
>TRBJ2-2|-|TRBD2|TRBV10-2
CASSSFIAGGPTGELFF
TGCGCCAGCAGCTCTTTTATTGCGGGAGGGCCCACCGGGGAGCTGTTTTTT
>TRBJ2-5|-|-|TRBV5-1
CASTPMFGEETQYF
TGCGCCAGCACCCCTATGTTTGGAGAAGAGACCCAGTACTTC
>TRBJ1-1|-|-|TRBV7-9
CASSLGWERTEAFF
TGTGCCAGCAGCTTAGGGTGGGAGCGCACTGAAGCTTTCTTT
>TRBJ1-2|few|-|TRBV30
CAWSVLRGADGYTF
TGTGCCTGGAGTGTATTGCGGGGGGCTGATGGCTACACCTTC
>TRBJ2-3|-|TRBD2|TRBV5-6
CASSLPSSGSTDTQYF
TGTGCCAGCAGCTTACCCTCTAGCGGCAGCACAGATACGCAGTATTTT
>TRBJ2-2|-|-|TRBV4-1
CASSQEGAGAPTGELFF
TGCGCCAGCAGCCAAGAAGGGGCGGGGGCACCCACCGGGGAGCTGTTTTTT
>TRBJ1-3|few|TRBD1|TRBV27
CASSPDRGPGNTIYF
TGTGCCAGCAGCCCAGACAGGGGACCTGGAAACACCATATATTTT
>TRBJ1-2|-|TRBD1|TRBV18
CASSLTGTAYGYTF
TGTGCCAGCTCACTCACCGGGACAGCCTATGGCTACACCTTC
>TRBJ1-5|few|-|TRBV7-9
CASSSSDPGSNQPQHF
TGTGCCAGCAGCTCCTCGGACCCGGGGAGCAATCAGCCCCAGCATTTT